This entry concerns a single T cell receptor beta chain. Whoever was chosen for sequencing had shown CD8+CD57+ cell expansion by flow cytometry. Acquired aplastic anemia of severe grade affected all patients. Genomic DNA templated the TCR beta VDJ and CDR3 profiling. MiXCR, run by TCRdb on the reads, gives a single entry per CDR3 protein. Of approximately 80,000 distinct CDR3 sequences listed, 55% to 75% were seen once; the top ten hold about 82%. The data are from a study of CD8+CD57+ T cells in acquired aplastic anemia. The wider study: The sorted CD4+ and CD8+ cells yielded an average around 3 ug of DNA.

The CDR3 contains 15 residues. The germline CDR1 and CDR2 sequences are KGHDR and SFDVKD. V was pared by 7 bases and J by 0 bases, with 11 bases between. This clonotype originated in a human donor with aplastic anemia. The rearrangement uses TRBV24-1 and TRBJ2-2; TRBD1 might be the D (5 bases). Sequences were obtained from sorted CD4+, CD8+, or CD8+CD57+ T cells (not recorded which) from PBMCs. DNA of the CDR3: TGTGCCACCAGAGGACATTCGGCGAACACCGGGGAGCTGTTTTTT. This gives the protein CATRGHSANTGELFF.